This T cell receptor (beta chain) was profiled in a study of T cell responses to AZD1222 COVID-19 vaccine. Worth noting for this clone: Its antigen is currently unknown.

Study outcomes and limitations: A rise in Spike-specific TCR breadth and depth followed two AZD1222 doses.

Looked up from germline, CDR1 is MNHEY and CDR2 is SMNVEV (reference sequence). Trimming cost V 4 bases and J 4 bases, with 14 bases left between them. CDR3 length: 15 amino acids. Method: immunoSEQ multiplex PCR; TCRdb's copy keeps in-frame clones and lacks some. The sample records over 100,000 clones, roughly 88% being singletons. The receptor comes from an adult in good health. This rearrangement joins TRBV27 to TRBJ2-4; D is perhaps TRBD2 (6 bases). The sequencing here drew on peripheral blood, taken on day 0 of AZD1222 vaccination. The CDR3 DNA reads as TGTGCCAGCAGTTCAACGGGACTTTTTAAAAACATTCAGTACTTC. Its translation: CASSSTGLFKNIQYF.